Detailed here is one T cell receptor (beta chain). The data are from a study of technical replicates of blood from a few donors. The data were produced by immunoSEQ multiplex PCR, yet TCRdb's version contains in-frame clones alone and is incomplete. Of some 80,000 clones in the sample, about 96% were seen once. CDR3 length equals 14 residues. The germline V gene has CDR1 MNHEY and CDR2 SMNVEV (reference sequence). V was shortened by 2 bases and J by 1 base, with 6 bases between the two germline ends. The sample was T cells isolated from PBMCs. The origin of this receptor is a human donor in good health. The gene calls are TRBV27 and TRBJ1-5; D perhaps matches TRBD1 (5 bases). The CDR3 bases are TGTGCCAGCAGTTTAGGGGCCAGCAATCAGCCCCAGCATTTT. Protein sequence: CASSLGASNQPQHF.